This record covers a single T cell receptor (beta chain). The data were produced by immunoSEQ multiplex PCR, yet TCRdb's version contains in-frame clones alone and is incomplete. The profile shows about 400,000 clones, roughly 90% of them singletons. This sample was included in a study of blood T cell repertoires in COVID-19. Study summary: In each case, the material was cDNA or gDNA derived from T cells, B-cell-depleted T cells, or PBMCs.

The sequencing sample was made of peripheral blood. This clonotype originated in a middle-aged man with acute or convalescent COVID-19.

The CDR3 region has the DNA TGTGCCAGCAGCGAAAGGACAGGCAGAAATTCACCCCTCCACTTT. Amino acid sequence: CASSERTGRNSPLHF. This chain links TRBV7-3 with TRBJ1-6, with 7 bases matching TRBD1. J gave up 7 bases and V 5 bases, and 8 bases lay outside the gene matches. CDR1 is SGHTA and CDR2 is FQGTGA in the germline V gene. CDR3 size: 15 residues.